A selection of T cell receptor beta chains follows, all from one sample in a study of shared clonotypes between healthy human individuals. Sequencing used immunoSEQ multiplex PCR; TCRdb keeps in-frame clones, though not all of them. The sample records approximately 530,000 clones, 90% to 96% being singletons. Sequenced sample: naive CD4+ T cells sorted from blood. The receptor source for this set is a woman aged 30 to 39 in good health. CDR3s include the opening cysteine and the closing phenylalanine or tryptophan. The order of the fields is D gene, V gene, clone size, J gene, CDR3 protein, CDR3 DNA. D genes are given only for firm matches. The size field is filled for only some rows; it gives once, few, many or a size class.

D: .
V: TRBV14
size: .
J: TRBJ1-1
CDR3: CASSQEYEAFF
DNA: TGTGCCAGCAGCCAAGAGTACGAAGCTTTCTTT

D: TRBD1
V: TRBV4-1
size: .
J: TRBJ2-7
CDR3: CASSPSGQSDYEQYF
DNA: TGCGCCAGCAGCCCGTCGGGACAGTCCGACTACGAGCAGTACTTC

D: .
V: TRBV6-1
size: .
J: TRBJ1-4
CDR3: CASSEADGSEKLFF
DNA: TGTGCCAGCAGTGAAGCTGATGGGTCTGAAAAACTGTTTTTT

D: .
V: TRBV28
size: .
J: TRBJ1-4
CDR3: CASSLSPGHEKLFF
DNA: TGTGCCAGCAGTTTGTCCCCGGGGCATGAAAAACTGTTTTTT

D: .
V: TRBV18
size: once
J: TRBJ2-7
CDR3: CASSPTTRAGEQYF
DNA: TGTGCCAGCTCACCAACGACTAGGGCCGGCGAGCAGTACTTC

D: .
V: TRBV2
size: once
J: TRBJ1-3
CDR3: CASSTRQHSGNTIYF
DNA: TGTGCCAGCAGTACCCGACAGCACTCTGGAAACACCATATATTTT

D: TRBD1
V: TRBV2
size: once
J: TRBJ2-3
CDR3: CASSQRGQPDTQYF
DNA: TGTGCCAGCTCTCAAAGGGGGCAGCCAGATACGCAGTATTTT

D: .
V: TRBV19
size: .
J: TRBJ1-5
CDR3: CASTGGEFNQPQHF
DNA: TGTGCCAGTACTGGGGGGGAGTTCAATCAGCCCCAGCATTTT

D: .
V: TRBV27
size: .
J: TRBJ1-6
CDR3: CASSLSWGVPSPLHF
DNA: TGTGCCAGCAGTTTATCCTGGGGAGTCCCCTCACCCCTCCACTTT

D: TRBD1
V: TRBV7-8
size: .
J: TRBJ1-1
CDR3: CASSYLRTGDRAFF
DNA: TGTGCCAGCAGCTACCTACGGACAGGGGATAGGGCTTTCTTT

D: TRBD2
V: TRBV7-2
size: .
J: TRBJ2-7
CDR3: CASSLSPAGDYEQYF
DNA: TGTGCCAGCAGCTTATCCCCTGCGGGGGACTACGAGCAGTACTTC

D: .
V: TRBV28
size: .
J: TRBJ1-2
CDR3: CASRRQGVHTF
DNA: TGTGCCAGCAGACGGCAGGGAGTGCACACCTTC

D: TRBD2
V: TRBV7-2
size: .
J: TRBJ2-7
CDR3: CASSLLATSGSYEQYF
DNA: TGTGCCAGCAGCTTATTGGCGACTAGCGGAAGCTACGAGCAGTACTTC

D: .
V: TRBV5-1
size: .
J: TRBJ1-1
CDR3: CASRSTGREAFF
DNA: TGCGCCAGCAGGTCTACAGGGCGTGAAGCTTTCTTT

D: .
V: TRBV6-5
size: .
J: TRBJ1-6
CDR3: CASSYRQFPNSPLHF
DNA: TGTGCCAGCAGTTACCGACAGTTTCCTAATTCACCCCTCCACTTT

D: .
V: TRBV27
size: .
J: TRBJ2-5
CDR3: CASSFFGETQYF
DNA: TGTGCCAGCAGTTTTTTTGGAGAGACCCAGTACTTC

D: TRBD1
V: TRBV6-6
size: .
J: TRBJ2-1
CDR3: CASSEDRGFNNEQFF
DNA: TGTGCCAGCAGCGAAGACAGGGGTTTCAACAATGAGCAGTTCTTC

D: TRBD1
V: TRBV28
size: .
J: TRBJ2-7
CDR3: CASSSGQDPYEQYF
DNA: TGTGCCAGCAGTTCGGGACAGGACCCTTACGAGCAGTACTTC

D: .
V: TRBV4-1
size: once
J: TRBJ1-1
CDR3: CASSHVRDINTEAFF
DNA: TGCGCCAGCAGCCACGTCAGGGATATTAACACTGAAGCTTTCTTT

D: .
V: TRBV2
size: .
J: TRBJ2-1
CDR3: CASRNEGGRSYNEQFF
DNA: TGTGCCAGCAGAAACGAGGGGGGACGCTCCTACAATGAGCAGTTCTTC

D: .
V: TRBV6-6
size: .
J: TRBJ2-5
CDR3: CASSYRTVQETQYF
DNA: TGTGCCAGCAGTTACAGGACAGTCCAAGAGACCCAGTACTTC

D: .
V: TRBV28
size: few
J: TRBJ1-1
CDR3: CASSSRETEAFF
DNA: TGTGCCAGCAGTTCCAGAGAGACTGAAGCTTTCTTT

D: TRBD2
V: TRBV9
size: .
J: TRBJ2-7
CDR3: CASSVGGSSYEQYF
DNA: TGTGCCAGCAGCGTCGGCGGGAGCTCCTACGAGCAGTACTTC

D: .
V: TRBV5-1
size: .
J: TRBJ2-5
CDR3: CASSPGTFDGKETQYF
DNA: TGCGCCAGCAGCCCGGGGACTTTTGATGGGAAGGAGACCCAGTACTTC

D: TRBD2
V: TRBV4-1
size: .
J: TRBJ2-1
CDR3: CASSQRLAGVNEQFF
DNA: TGCGCCAGCAGCCAAAGACTAGCGGGAGTGAACGAGCAGTTCTTC

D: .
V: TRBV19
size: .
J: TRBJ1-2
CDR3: CASSTRHSSNYGYTF
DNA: TGTGCCAGTAGTACAAGACATTCCTCCAACTATGGCTACACCTTC

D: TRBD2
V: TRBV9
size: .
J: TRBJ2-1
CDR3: CASSVSGGPYNEQFF
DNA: TGTGCCAGCAGCGTTAGCGGGGGACCCTACAATGAGCAGTTCTTC

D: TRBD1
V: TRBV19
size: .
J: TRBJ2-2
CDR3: CASSRQGSTGELFF
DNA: TGTGCCAGTAGTAGACAGGGGTCCACCGGGGAGCTGTTTTTT

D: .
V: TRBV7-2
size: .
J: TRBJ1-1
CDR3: CASSLVPGAEAFF
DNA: TGTGCCAGCAGCTTAGTTCCAGGGGCTGAAGCTTTCTTT

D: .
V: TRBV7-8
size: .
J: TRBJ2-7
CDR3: CASSPQGTYEQYF
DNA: TGTGCCAGCAGTCCCCAGGGTACCTACGAGCAGTACTTC

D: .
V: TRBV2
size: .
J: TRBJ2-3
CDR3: CASDRGGGPTSYTDTQYF
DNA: TGTGCCAGCGACCGGGGAGGGGGCCCAACCTCCTACACAGATACGCAGTATTTT

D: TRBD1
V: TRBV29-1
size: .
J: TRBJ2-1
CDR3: CSVHRTGGAYNEQFF
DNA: TGCAGCGTCCACCGGACAGGGGGGGCCTACAATGAGCAGTTCTTC

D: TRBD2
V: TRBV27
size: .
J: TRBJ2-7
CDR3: CASSPIGTSLEQYF
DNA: TGTGCCAGCAGTCCCATCGGGACTAGCCTCGAGCAGTACTTC

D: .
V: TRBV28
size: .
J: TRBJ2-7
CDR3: CASSFGGTAFYEQYF
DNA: TGTGCCAGCAGTTTCGGGGGGACAGCCTTTTACGAGCAGTACTTC

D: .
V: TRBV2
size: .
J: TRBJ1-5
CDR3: CASSGDSLSNQPQHF
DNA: TGTGCCAGCAGTGGTGACAGTCTTAGCAATCAGCCCCAGCATTTT

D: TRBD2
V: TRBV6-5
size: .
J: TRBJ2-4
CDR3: CASRPGGGNIQYF
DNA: TGTGCCAGCAGGCCGGGGGGGGGAAACATTCAGTACTTC

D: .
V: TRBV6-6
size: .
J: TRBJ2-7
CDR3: CASSYSGDSYEQYF
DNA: TGTGCCAGCAGTTACTCGGGCGATTCCTACGAGCAGTACTTC

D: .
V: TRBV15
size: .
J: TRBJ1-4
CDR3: CATSRDLGRANEKLFF
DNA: TGTGCCACCAGCAGAGATCTCGGGAGAGCGAATGAAAAACTGTTTTTT

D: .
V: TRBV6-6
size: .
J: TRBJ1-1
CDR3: CASSYSSQGTEAFF
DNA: TGTGCCAGCAGTTACTCCAGTCAGGGCACTGAAGCTTTCTTT

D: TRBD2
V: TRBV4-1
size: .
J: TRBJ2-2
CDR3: CASSRPGGTGELFF
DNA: TGCGCCAGCAGCCGCCCGGGGGGCACCGGGGAGCTGTTTTTT

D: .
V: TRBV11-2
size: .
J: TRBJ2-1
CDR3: CASSLEAGTYNEQFF
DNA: TGTGCCAGCAGCTTGGAGGCAGGTACCTACAATGAGCAGTTCTTC

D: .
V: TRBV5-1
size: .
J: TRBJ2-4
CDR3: CASSSEQARVKNIQYF
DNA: TGCGCCAGCAGCTCGGAACAGGCGAGAGTCAAAAACATTCAGTACTTC

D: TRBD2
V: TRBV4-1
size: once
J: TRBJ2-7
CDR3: CASSQEVLWLAGGNYEQYF
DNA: TGCGCCAGCAGCCAAGAGGTCTTGTGGCTAGCGGGAGGAAATTATGAGCAGTACTTC

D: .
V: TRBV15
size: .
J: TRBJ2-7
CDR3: CATSRDLPGHPLDYEQYF
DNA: TGTGCCACCAGCAGAGATCTCCCGGGACACCCCCTTGATTACGAGCAGTACTTC

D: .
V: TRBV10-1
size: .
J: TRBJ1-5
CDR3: CASRGYRTDGGQPQHF
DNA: TGCGCCAGCAGGGGGTACCGGACGGACGGCGGACAGCCCCAGCATTTT

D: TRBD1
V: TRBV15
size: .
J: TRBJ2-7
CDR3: CATSTKTGTYEQYF
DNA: TGTGCCACCAGCACCAAGACAGGGACCTACGAGCAGTACTTC

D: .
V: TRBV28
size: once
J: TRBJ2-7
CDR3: CASSLVGPTYEQYF
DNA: TGTGCCAGCAGTTTAGTGGGACCTACCTACGAGCAGTACTTC

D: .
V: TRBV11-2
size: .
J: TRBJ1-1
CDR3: CASSLGVRALNTEAFF
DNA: TGTGCCAGCAGCCTAGGGGTTCGGGCTTTGAACACTGAAGCTTTCTTT

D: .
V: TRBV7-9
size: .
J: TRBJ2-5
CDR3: CASSLSGTRAQETQYF
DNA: TGTGCCAGCAGCTTATCGGGGACCCGTGCCCAAGAGACCCAGTACTTC

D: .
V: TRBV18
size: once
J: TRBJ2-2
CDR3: CASSNQDTGELFF
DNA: TGTGCCAGCTCCAACCAGGACACCGGGGAGCTGTTTTTT

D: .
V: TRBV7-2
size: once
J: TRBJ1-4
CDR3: CASSSREGGKLFF
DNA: TGTGCCAGCAGTTCCAGAGAGGGGGGGAAACTGTTTTTT

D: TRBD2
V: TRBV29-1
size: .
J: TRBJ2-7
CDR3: CSVSGGSYDEQYF
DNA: TGCAGCGTTTCTGGCGGGAGCTACGACGAGCAGTACTTC

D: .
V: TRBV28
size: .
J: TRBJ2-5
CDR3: CLRSHQYF
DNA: TGTTTACGGTCCCATCAGTACTTC

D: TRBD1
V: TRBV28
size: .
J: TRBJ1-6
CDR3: CASSPTGQGRNSPLHF
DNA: TGTGCCAGCAGTCCCACGGGACAGGGACGTAATTCACCCCTCCACTTT

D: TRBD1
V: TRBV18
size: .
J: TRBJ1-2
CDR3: CASSPTGDYGYTF
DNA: TGTGCCAGCTCACCCACAGGGGACTATGGCTACACCTTC

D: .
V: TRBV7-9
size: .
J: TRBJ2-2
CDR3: CASTQASAGELFF
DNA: TGTGCCAGCACCCAAGCCAGCGCCGGGGAGCTGTTTTTT

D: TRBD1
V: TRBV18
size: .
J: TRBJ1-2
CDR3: CASSPRDRANGYTF
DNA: TGTGCCAGCTCACCGAGGGACAGGGCCAATGGCTACACCTTC

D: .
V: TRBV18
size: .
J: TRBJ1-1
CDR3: CASSPRSGGRTEAFF
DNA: TGTGCCAGCTCACCACGTTCAGGAGGGAGGACTGAAGCTTTCTTT

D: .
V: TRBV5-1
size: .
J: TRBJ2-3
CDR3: CASSLGLVWGQTSTDTQYF
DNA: TGCGCCAGCAGCTTGGGGCTAGTATGGGGCCAAACTAGCACAGATACGCAGTATTTT

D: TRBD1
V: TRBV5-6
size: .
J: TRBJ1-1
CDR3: CASSLWAGGARNEAFF
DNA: TGTGCCAGCAGCTTGTGGGCAGGGGGAGCGCGTAATGAAGCTTTCTTT